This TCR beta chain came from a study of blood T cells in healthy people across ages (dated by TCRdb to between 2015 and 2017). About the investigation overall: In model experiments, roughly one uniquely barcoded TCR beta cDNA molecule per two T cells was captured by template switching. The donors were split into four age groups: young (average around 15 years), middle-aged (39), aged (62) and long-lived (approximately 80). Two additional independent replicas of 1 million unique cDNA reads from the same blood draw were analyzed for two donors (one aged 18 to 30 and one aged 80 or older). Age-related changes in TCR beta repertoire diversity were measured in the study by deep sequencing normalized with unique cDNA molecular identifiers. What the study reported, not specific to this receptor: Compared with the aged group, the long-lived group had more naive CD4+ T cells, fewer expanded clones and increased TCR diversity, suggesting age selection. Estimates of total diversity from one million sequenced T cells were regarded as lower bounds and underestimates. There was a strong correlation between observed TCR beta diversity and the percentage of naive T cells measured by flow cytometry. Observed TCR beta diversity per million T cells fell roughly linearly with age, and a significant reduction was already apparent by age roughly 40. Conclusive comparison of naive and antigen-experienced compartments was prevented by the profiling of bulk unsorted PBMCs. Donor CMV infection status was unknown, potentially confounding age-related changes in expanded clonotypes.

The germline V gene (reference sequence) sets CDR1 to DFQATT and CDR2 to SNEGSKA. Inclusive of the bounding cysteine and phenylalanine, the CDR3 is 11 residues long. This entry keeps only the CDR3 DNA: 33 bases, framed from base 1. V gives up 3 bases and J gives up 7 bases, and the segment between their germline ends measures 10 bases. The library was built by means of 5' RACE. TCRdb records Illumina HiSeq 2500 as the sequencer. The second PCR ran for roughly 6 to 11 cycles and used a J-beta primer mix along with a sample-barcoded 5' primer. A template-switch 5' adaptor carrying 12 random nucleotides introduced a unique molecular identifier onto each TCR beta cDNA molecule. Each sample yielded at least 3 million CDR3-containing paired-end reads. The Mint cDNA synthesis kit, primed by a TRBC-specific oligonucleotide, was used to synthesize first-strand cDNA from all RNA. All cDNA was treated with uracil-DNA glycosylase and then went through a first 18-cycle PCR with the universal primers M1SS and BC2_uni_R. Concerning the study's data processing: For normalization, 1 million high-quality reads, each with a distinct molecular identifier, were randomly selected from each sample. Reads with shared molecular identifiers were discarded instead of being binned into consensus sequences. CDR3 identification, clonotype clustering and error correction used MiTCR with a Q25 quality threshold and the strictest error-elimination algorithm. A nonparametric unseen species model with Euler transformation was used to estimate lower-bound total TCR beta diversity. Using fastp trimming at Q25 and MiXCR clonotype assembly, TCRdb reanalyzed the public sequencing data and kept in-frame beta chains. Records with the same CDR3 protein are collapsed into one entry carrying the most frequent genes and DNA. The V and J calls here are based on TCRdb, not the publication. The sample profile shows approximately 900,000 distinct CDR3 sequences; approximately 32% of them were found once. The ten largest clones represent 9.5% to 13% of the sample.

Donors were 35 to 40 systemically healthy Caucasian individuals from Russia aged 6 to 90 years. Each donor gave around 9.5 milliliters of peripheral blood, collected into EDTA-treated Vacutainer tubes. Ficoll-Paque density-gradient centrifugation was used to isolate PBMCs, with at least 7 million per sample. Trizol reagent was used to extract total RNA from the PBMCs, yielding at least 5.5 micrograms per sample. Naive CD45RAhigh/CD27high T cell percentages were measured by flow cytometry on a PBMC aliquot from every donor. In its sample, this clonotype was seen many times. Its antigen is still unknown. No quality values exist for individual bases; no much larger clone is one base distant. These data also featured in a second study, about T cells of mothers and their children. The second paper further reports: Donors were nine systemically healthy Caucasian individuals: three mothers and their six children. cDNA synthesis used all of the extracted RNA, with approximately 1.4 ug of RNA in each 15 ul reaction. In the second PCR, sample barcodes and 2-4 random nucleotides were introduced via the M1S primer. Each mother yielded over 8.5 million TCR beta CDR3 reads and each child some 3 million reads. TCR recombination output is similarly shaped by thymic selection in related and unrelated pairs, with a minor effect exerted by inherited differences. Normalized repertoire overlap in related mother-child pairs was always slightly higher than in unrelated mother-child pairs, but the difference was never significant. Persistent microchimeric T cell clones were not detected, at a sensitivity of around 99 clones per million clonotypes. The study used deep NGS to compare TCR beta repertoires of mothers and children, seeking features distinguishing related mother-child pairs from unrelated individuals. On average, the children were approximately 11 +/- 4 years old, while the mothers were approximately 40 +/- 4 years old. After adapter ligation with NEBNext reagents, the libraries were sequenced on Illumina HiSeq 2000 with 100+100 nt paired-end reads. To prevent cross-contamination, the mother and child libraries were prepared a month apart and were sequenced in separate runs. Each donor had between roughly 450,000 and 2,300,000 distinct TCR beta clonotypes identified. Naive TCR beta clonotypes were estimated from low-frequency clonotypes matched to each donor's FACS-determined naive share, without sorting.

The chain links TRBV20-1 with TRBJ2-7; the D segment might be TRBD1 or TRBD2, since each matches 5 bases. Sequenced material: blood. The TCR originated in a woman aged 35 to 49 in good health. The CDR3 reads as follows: CSASGGGEQYF. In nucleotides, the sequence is TGCAGTGCTAGTGGGGGTGGAGAGCAGTACTTC.